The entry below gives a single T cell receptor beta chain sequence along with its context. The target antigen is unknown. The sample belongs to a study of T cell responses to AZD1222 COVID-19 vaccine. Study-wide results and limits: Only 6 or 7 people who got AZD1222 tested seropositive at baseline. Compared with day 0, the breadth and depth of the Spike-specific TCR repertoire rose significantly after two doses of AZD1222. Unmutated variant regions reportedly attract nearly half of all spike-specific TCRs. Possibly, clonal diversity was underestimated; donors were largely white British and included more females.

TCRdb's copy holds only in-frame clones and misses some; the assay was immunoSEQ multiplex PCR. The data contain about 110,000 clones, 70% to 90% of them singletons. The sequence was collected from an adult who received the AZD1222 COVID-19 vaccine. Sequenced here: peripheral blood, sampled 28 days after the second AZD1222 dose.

This CDR3 reads CASSYGALASNQPQHF. The CDR3 region has the DNA TGTGCCAGCAGTTACGGAGCACTGGCGTCCAATCAGCCCCAGCATTTT. The V and J genes are TRBV6-5 and TRBJ1-5; D call uncertain. The CDR3 spans 16 residues. Trimming pared 2 bases from V and 3 bases from J, leaving 14 bases between. The germline V gene has CDR1 MNHEY and CDR2 SVGAGI.